This T cell receptor (beta chain) was recovered during a study of T cell responses to AZD1222 COVID-19 vaccine. General study results and limits: Seropositive AZD1222 recipients at baseline numbered only five or six.

Only in-frame clones appear in the TCRdb table, and some are missing; sequencing was by immunoSEQ multiplex PCR. The sample has some 130,000 clones, roughly nine tenths seen once. On this clone itself: The antigen remains undetermined.

The CDR3 covers 14 residues. Germline CDR1 is KGHSH and CDR2 is LQKENI. V was pared by 3 bases and J by 2 bases, with 3 bases of the junction left unmatched. The receptor was derived from an adult who received the AZD1222 COVID-19 vaccine. This sequence joins TRBV18 and TRBJ1-2; TRBD1 matches at 7 bases. The material was peripheral blood, obtained 28 days after the second AZD1222 dose. The CDR3 DNA reads TGTGCCAGCTCACCGGGACAGATGAACTATGGCTACACCTTC. Amino acid sequence: CASSPGQMNYGYTF.